The clone carrying this T cell receptor beta chain occurred many times. Its specificity is unknown. V shed 6 bases and J shed 1 base, with 13 bases lying between them. Germline V gene lookup returns CDR1 SQVTM and CDR2 ANQGSEA. The CDR3 is made up of 13 amino acids. Quantitative 5'-RACE with molecular barcodes generated TCR beta libraries. TCRdb recomputed calls from the 5' RACE reads with MiXCR, one row per CDR3 protein. The sample lists 150,000 to 200,000 distinct CDR3 sequences; about 20% were seen once. This entry comes from a study of CD8 T cells in ankylosing spondylitis. General study results and limits: Some motif variants had been reported before (in reactive arthritis synovial fluid and blood). Disease-linked clones bore a CD8+ phenotype, appearing relatively rarely in peripheral blood. Matched ankylosing spondylitis synovial fluid reportedly showed significant enrichment of disease-linked clones.

The clonotype originates from a male donor aged 10-30 years with ankylosing spondylitis or in good health (not recorded which). The genes are TRBV29-1 and TRBJ2-7; D could derive from TRBD1 or TRBD2 (5 bases each). The sample was blood, either unsorted or a sorted T cell fraction (not recorded which). CDR3 DNA: TGCAGCGTCGCAGGGAGAGTATCCTACGAGCAGTACTTC. Protein sequence: CSVAGRVSYEQYF.